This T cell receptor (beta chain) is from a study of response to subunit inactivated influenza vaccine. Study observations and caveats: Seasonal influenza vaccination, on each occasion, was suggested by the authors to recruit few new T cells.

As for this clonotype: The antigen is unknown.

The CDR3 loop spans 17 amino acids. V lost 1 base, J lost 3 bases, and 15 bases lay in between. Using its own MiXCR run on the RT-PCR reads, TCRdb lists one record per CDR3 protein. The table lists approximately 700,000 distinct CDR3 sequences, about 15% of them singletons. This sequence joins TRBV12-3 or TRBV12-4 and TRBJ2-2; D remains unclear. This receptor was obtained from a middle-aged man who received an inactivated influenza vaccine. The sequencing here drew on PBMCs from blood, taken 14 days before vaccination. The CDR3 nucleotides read TGTGCCAGCAGTTTAGTTTACACCCGAACGTACACCGGGGAGCTGTTTTTT. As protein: CASSLVYTRTYTGELFF.